These T cell receptor beta chains were read from a single sample in a study of T cells in Graves' hyperthyroidism and ophthalmopathy. One entry per CDR3 protein results from TCRdb running MiXCR on the multiplex PCR reads. The sample has hundreds of thousands of distinct CDR3 sequences; about a sixth are singletons. Input material: blood. Receptors were obtained from a woman aged 30 to 39 with Graves' hyperthyroidism. Both conserved end residues are part of each CDR3. The order of the fields is clone size, V gene, J gene, D gene, CDR3 DNA, CDR3 protein. The D gene is left open where the match is weak. Rows may omit the clone size; those that give it use once, few, many or a size class.

size: many; V: TRBV7-8; J: TRBJ2-1; D: -; DNA: TGTGCCAGCAGCCCCCGGACCTTGGGGGACGCCTACAATGAGCAGTTCTTC; CDR3: CASSPRTLGDAYNEQFF
size: many; V: TRBV2; J: TRBJ1-2; D: -; DNA: TGTGCCAGCAGGCAGGGAGTCAATTTCTATGGCTACACCTTC; CDR3: CASRQGVNFYGYTF
size: -; V: TRBV19; J: TRBJ2-1; D: -; DNA: TGTGCCAGTAACCTACGGACAGATTACAATGAGCAGTTCTTC; CDR3: CASNLRTDYNEQFF
size: few; V: TRBV10-3; J: TRBJ1-2; D: -; DNA: TGTGCCATCAGTGAGGGGGACTATGGCTACACCTTC; CDR3: CAISEGDYGYTF
size: many; V: TRBV2; J: TRBJ1-2; D: -; DNA: TGTGCCAGCAGTGTAGAGGGGAACTATGGCTACACCTTC; CDR3: CASSVEGNYGYTF
size: -; V: TRBV20-1; J: TRBJ1-2; D: TRBD1; DNA: TGCAGTGCCCCCCACTCCGGGGACAGGGGTTTGATGGACTATGGCTACACCTTC; CDR3: CSAPHSGDRGLMDYGYTF
size: many; V: TRBV6-1; J: TRBJ2-7; D: -; DNA: TGTGCCAGCGCCCTTGGAGGGGGCTTGGGGGAGCAGTACTTC; CDR3: CASALGGGLGEQYF
size: many; V: TRBV2; J: TRBJ1-1; D: -; DNA: TGTGCCAGCAGGTCCGATCGCACTGAAGCTTTCTTT; CDR3: CASRSDRTEAFF
size: -; V: TRBV24-1; J: TRBJ2-1; D: -; DNA: TGTGCCACCAGTGATTTGCAAACGGGCGCGACCTACAATGAGCAGTTCTTC; CDR3: CATSDLQTGATYNEQFF
size: few; V: TRBV15; J: TRBJ2-7; D: -; DNA: TGTGCCACCAGCAGAGACCCTACCGGACTTCCCTACGAGCAGTACTTC; CDR3: CATSRDPTGLPYEQYF
size: -; V: TRBV20-1; J: TRBJ1-5; D: -; DNA: TGCAGTGCCCCCCAGGGCTCTCCTCCGAAAGCCCAGCATTTT; CDR3: CSAPQGSPPKAQHF
size: many; V: TRBV7-3; J: TRBJ2-1; D: TRBD2; DNA: TGTGCCAGCAGCAACGGAGGCGGGAGCTCCTACAATGAGCAGTTCTTC; CDR3: CASSNGGGSSYNEQFF
size: -; V: TRBV6-1; J: TRBJ2-1; D: TRBD1; DNA: TGTGCCACCAAAGACAGGGACTCCTACAATGAGCAGTTCTTC; CDR3: CATKDRDSYNEQFF